This TCR beta chain was captured by sequencing in a study of radiotherapy plus CTLA-4 blockade in lung cancer. Study at large: Overall, around 19% of patients showed an objective response, while 31% attained disease control. Notes on the study in general: Reports identified early blood T cell clone dynamics, with interferon-beta, as the best response predictor.

This clone was counted at least ten times. Its antigen remains unidentified. A read error may account for a junction end that differs from germline. The CDR3 sequence is 15 residues long. Germline CDR1 reads MNHNS; CDR2 reads SASEGT. Profiled with immunoSEQ multiplex PCR; TCRdb holds only in-frame clones, not every one. The repertoire holds about 120,000 clones, with about 87% as singletons. Those with chemo-refractory metastatic non-small-cell lung cancer were treated with focal radiation combined with CTLA-4 blockade using ipilimumab. The gene calls are TRBV6-1 and TRBJ1-3; possibly TRBD1 for D (6 bases). This receptor was obtained from a human donor with non-small cell lung cancer that progressed on radiotherapy plus ipilimumab. Specimen: peripheral blood, collected from a patient treated with radiotherapy plus ipilimumab. The CDR3 nucleotides read TGTGCCAGCAGCGAAGCGACAGGTTCTGGAAACACCATATATTTT. It translates to CASSEATGSGNTIYF.